Listed below are T cell receptor beta chains from one sample, sequenced in a study of monozygotic twins with inflammatory bowel disease. One entry per CDR3 protein, without DNA, is what TCRdb gives after re-calling the 5' RACE reads. The listing contains about 420,000 distinct CDR3 sequences. Sequencing was carried out using blood. All receptors come from a human donor with ulcerative colitis or Crohn's disease, or a healthy co-twin of an affected twin (not recorded which). The CDR3 runs from the conserved cysteine through the conserved F or W. The order of the fields is V gene, J gene, CDR3 protein.

v_call: TRBV30; j_call: TRBJ2-7; cdr3_aa: CAWSPHFGGRGTYEQYF
v_call: TRBV5-4; j_call: TRBJ1-2; cdr3_aa: CASSLVEYGYTF
v_call: TRBV5-1; j_call: TRBJ2-1; cdr3_aa: CASSFLAGGLGDEQIF
v_call: TRBV29-1; j_call: TRBJ1-1; cdr3_aa: CSVVGVNTEAFF
v_call: TRBV10-3; j_call: TRBJ2-1; cdr3_aa: CAIRADGGMFNQQFF
v_call: TRBV19; j_call: TRBJ1-5; cdr3_aa: CASGPSGFGRGNQPQHF
v_call: TRBV7-3; j_call: TRBJ2-7; cdr3_aa: CASSPKDLAADNYEQYF
v_call: TRBV5-1; j_call: TRBJ2-1; cdr3_aa: CASSLLSPQRNEQFF
v_call: TRBV14; j_call: TRBJ1-6; cdr3_aa: CASSQAWGNSPLHF
v_call: TRBV7-8; j_call: TRBJ1-3; cdr3_aa: CASSLMFPTGSSGNTIYF
v_call: TRBV7-3; j_call: TRBJ2-5; cdr3_aa: CASSLNPSGRGGETQYF
v_call: TRBV10-3; j_call: TRBJ2-3; cdr3_aa: CAISGGQGGLNTQYF
v_call: TRBV7-9; j_call: TRBJ2-7; cdr3_aa: CAISSPPGGGPYEQYF
v_call: TRBV19; j_call: TRBJ2-7; cdr3_aa: CAIARGPKSEQYF
v_call: TRBV28; j_call: TRBJ2-2; cdr3_aa: CASSSGGGGSGGELFF
v_call: TRBV6-5; j_call: TRBJ2-5; cdr3_aa: CASSYSLRGETQYF
v_call: TRBV6-5; j_call: TRBJ1-4; cdr3_aa: CASSYRGTNEKLFF
v_call: TRBV20-1; j_call: TRBJ2-1; cdr3_aa: CSAEVGKRGGSEQFF
v_call: TRBV25-1; j_call: TRBJ2-5; cdr3_aa: CASSAHHGQQETQYF
v_call: TRBV29-1; j_call: TRBJ2-3; cdr3_aa: CSVVAGGLTDTQYF
v_call: TRBV6-2/TRBV6-3; j_call: TRBJ2-7; cdr3_aa: CASSHPSRAAYEQYF
v_call: TRBV7-2; j_call: TRBJ2-1; cdr3_aa: CASSFNRDNEQFF
v_call: TRBV20-1; j_call: TRBJ2-1; cdr3_aa: CSATDLSSGRYNEQFF
v_call: TRBV6-5; j_call: TRBJ2-3; cdr3_aa: CASSPLLRDTQYF
v_call: TRBV7-9; j_call: TRBJ2-5; cdr3_aa: CASSLRGGETQYF
v_call: TRBV27; j_call: TRBJ2-5; cdr3_aa: CVSRVGETQYF
v_call: TRBV21-1; j_call: TRBJ2-2; cdr3_aa: CASSKGASEGGELFF
v_call: TRBV4-1; j_call: TRBJ2-1; cdr3_aa: CASSQGSGDEQFF
v_call: TRBV14; j_call: TRBJ2-2; cdr3_aa: CASSHYRGQVNTGELFF
v_call: TRBV7-3; j_call: TRBJ2-1; cdr3_aa: CASGADSYNEQFF
v_call: TRBV20-1; j_call: TRBJ1-5; cdr3_aa: CSAIWAGRNNQPQHF
v_call: TRBV5-1; j_call: TRBJ2-1; cdr3_aa: CASSLLGGTNNEQFF
v_call: TRBV30; j_call: TRBJ2-2; cdr3_aa: CAWSVRLAGSVTGELFF
v_call: TRBV5-1; j_call: TRBJ2-7; cdr3_aa: CASSLYSGDSYEQYF
v_call: TRBV28; j_call: TRBJ2-7; cdr3_aa: CATLKGALGEQYF
v_call: TRBV4-1; j_call: TRBJ2-7; cdr3_aa: CASSQDLYVDEQYF
v_call: TRBV20-1; j_call: TRBJ1-1; cdr3_aa: CSARAGTEAFF
v_call: TRBV12-3/TRBV12-4; j_call: TRBJ1-1; cdr3_aa: CASSFVQMNTEAFF
v_call: TRBV2; j_call: TRBJ2-7; cdr3_aa: CASSVGGEQYF
v_call: TRBV3-1; j_call: TRBJ1-1; cdr3_aa: CASSHRGLNTEAFF
v_call: TRBV20-1; j_call: TRBJ2-1; cdr3_aa: CSARDNNEQFF
v_call: TRBV6-1; j_call: TRBJ2-3; cdr3_aa: CASRPIAGGITDTQYF
v_call: TRBV6-2/TRBV6-3; j_call: TRBJ2-1; cdr3_aa: CASSIGRNNEQFF
v_call: TRBV6-6; j_call: TRBJ2-1; cdr3_aa: CASSRGTSDNYLLRGTRHEQFF
v_call: TRBV5-6; j_call: TRBJ2-1; cdr3_aa: CACGTDPWGEQFF
v_call: TRBV6-2/TRBV6-3; j_call: TRBJ2-1; cdr3_aa: CASSYQAGGYYNEQFF
v_call: TRBV6-1; j_call: TRBJ1-1; cdr3_aa: CASQGMAGNTEAFF
v_call: TRBV2; j_call: TRBJ1-1; cdr3_aa: CASRPYRGVSEAFF
v_call: TRBV2; j_call: TRBJ2-7; cdr3_aa: CASRPGLASDEQYF
v_call: TRBV14; j_call: TRBJ2-1; cdr3_aa: CASSLYRERLYNEQFF
v_call: TRBV10-3; j_call: TRBJ2-1; cdr3_aa: CAISESKGNYNEQFF
v_call: TRBV14; j_call: TRBJ2-7; cdr3_aa: CASSLRGGAYEQYF
v_call: TRBV6-1; j_call: TRBJ2-1; cdr3_aa: CASSEFLGGGNEQFF
v_call: TRBV2; j_call: TRBJ1-1; cdr3_aa: CAGGQGETEAFF
v_call: TRBV3-1; j_call: TRBJ1-4; cdr3_aa: CASRTAATNEKLFF
v_call: TRBV10-3; j_call: TRBJ2-7; cdr3_aa: CAISEYPGTYEQYF